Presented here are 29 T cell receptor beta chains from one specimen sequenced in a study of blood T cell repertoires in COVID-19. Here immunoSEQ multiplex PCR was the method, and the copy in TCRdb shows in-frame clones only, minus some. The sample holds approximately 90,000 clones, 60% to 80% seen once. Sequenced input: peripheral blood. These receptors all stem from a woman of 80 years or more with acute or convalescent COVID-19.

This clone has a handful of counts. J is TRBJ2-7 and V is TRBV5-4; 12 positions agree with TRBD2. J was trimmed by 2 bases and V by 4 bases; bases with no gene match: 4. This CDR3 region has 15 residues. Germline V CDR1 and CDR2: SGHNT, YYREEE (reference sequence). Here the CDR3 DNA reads TGTGCCAGCAGCGCTAGCGGGGGGGGAGCCTACGAGCAGTACTTC. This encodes CASSASGGGAYEQYF.

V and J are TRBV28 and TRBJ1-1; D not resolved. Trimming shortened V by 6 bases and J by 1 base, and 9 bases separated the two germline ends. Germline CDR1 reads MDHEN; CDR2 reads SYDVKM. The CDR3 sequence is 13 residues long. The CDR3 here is CASRTTTNTEAFF. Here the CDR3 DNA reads TGTGCCAGCAGGACCACTACGAACACTGAAGCTTTCTTT. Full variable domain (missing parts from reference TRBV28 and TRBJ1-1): DVKVTQSSRYLVKRTGEKVFLECVQDMDHENMFWYRQDPGLGLRLIYFSYDVKMKEKGDIPEGYSVSREKKERFSLILESASTNQTSMYLCASRTTTNTEAFFGQGTRLTVV.

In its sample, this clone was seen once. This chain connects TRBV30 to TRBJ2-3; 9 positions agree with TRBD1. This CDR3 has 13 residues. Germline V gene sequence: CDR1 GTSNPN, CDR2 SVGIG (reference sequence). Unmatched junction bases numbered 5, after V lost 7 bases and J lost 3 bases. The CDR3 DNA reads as TGTGCCTTGGACAGGGGAGGTACAGATACGCAGTATTTT. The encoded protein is CALDRGGTDTQYF.

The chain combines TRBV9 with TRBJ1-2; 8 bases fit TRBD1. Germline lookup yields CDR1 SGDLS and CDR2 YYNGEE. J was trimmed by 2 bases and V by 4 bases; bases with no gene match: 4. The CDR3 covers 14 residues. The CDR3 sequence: CASSRDRGNYGYTF. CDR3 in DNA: TGTGCCAGCAGCCGCGACAGGGGAAACTATGGCTACACCTTC.

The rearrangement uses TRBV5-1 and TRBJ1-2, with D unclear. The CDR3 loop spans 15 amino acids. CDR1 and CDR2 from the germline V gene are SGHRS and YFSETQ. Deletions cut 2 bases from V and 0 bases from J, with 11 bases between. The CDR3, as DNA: TGCGCCAGCAGCTTTGGAGGGCAGGCTAACTATGGCTACACCTTC. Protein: CASSFGGQANYGYTF.

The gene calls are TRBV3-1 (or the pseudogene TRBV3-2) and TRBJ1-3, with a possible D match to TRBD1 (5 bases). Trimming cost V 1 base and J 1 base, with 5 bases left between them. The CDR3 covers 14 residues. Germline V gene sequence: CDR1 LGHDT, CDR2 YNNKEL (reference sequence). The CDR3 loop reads CASSQAGSGNTIYF. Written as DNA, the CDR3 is TGTGCCAGCAGCCAAGCAGGGTCTGGAAACACCATATATTTT.

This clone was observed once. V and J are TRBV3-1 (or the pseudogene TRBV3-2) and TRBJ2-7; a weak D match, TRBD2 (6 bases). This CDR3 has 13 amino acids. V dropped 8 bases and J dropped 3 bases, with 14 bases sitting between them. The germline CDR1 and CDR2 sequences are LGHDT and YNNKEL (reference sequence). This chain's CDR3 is CASSVGGSYEQYF. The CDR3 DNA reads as TGTGCCAGCTCCGTCGGGGGAAGCTACGAGCAGTACTTC.

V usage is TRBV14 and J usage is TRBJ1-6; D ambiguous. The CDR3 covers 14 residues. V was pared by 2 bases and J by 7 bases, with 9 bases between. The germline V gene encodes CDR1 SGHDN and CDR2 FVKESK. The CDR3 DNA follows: TGTGCCAGCAGCCAACACTTTCGGAATTCACCCCTCCACTTT. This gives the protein CASSQHFRNSPLHF.

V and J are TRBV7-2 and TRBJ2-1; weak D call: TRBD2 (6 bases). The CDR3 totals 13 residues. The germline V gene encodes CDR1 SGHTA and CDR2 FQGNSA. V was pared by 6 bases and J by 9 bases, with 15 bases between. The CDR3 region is CASSFEGRSEQFF. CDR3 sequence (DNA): TGTGCCAGCAGTTTTGAAGGGAGGAGTGAGCAGTTCTTC.

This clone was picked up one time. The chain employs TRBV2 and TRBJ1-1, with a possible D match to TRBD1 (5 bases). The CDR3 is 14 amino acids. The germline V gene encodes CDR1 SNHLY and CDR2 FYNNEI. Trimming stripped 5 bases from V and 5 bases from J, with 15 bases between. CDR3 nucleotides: TGTGCCAGCAGTTCGACAGCGCCTTCGACTGAAGCTTTCTTT. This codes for CASSSTAPSTEAFF.

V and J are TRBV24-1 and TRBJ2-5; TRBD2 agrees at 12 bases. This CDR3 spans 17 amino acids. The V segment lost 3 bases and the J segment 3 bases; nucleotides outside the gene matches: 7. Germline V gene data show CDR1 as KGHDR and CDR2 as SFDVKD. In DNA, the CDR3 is TGTGCCACCAGTGATCCGCAAGGACTAGCGGGGAAAGAGACCCAGTACTTC. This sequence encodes CATSDPQGLAGKETQYF.

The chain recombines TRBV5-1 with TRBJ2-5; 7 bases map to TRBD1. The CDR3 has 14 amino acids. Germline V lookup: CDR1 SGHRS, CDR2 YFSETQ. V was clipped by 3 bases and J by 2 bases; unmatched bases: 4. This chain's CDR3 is CASSSQTGQETQYF. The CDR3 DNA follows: TGCGCCAGCAGCTCGCAGACAGGGCAAGAGACCCAGTACTTC.

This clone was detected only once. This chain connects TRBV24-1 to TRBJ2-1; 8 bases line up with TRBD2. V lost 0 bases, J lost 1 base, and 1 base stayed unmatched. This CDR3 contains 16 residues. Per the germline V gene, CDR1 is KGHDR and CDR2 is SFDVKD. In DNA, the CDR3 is TGTGCCACCAGTGATTTGTCGGGGGGGTCCTACAATGAGCAGTTCTTC. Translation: CATSDLSGGSYNEQFF.

The DNA for the CDR3 is TGTGCCAGCAGTTTGGAACAGGGGCATCAGCCCCAGCATTTT. Its protein product is CASSLEQGHQPQHF. V is TRBV28 and J is TRBJ1-5; 7 bases are shared with TRBD1. The CDR3 covers 14 residues. V dropped 3 bases and J dropped 5; count of bases not matched to a gene: 4. Germline values: CDR1 MDHEN, CDR2 SYDVKM.

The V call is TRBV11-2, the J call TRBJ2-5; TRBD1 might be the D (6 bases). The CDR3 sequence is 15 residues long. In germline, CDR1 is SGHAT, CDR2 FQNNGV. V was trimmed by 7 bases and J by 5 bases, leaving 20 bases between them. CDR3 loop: CASTPTGRGEETQYF. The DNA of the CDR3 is TGTGCCAGCACCCCAACCGGCAGGGGCGAGGAGACCCAGTACTTC.

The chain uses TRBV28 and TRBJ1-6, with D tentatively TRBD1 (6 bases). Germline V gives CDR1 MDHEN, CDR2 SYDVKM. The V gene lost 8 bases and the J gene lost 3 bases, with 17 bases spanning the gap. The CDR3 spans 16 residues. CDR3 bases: TGTGCCAGCGTTGGGTACGGGGGGCTCTATAATTCACCCCTCCACTTT. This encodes CASVGYGGLYNSPLHF. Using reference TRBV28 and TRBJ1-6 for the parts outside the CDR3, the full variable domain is DVKVTQSSRYLVKRTGEKVFLECVQDMDHENMFWYRQDPGLGLRLIYFSYDVKMKEKGDIPEGYSVSREKKERFSLILESASTNQTSMYLCASVGYGGLYNSPLHFGNGTRLTVT.

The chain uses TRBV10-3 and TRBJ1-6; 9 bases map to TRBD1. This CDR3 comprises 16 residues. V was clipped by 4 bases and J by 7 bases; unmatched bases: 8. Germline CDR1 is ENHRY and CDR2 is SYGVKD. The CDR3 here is CAISGKGGQGNSPLHF. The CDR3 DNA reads TGTGCCATCAGTGGCAAGGGGGGACAGGGAAATTCACCCCTCCACTTT.

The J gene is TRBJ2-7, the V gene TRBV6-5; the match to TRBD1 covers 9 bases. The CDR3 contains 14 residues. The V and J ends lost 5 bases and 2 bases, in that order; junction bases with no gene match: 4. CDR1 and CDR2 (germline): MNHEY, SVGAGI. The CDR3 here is CASSPGTGPYEQYF. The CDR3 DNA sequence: TGTGCCAGCAGTCCCGGGACAGGGCCCTACGAGCAGTACTTC.

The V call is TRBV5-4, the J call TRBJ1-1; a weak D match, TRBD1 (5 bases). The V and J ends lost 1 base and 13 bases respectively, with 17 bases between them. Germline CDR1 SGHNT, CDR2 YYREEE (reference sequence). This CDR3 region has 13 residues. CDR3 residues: CASSLTDTPSFFF. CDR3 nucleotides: TGTGCCAGCAGCTTGACGGACACTCCGTCGTTTTTCTTT.

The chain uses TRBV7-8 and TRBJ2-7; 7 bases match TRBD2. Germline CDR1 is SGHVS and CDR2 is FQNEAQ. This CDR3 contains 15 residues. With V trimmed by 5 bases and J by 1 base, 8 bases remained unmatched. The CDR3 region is CASSTHGTTSYEQYF. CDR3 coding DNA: TGTGCCAGCAGCACCCACGGGACTACATCCTACGAGCAGTACTTC.

CDR3 DNA sequence: TGTGCCAGCAGCCCCCCCGGGATCTCGGGGAGGGAGCAGTTCTTC. This codes for CASSPPGISGREQFF. The rearrangement joins TRBV7-6 to TRBJ2-1, with D tentatively TRBD2 (6 bases). CDR3 length equals 15 residues. CDR1 is SGHVS, CDR2 FNYEAQ, per germline. The V end lost 5 bases, the J end lost 10 bases, and 21 bases lay between the germline ends.

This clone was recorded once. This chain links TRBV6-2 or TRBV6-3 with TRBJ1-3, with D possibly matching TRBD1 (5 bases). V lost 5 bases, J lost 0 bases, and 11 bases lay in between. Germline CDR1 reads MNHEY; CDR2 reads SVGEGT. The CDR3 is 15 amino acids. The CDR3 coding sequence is TGTGCCAGCAGTCGACAGAGCCTCTCTGGAAACACCATATATTTT. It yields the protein CASSRQSLSGNTIYF.

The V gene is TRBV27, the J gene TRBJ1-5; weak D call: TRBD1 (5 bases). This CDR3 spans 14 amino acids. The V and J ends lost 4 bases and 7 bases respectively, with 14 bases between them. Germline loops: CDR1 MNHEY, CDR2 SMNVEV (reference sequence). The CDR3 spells CASSSPGGRQPQHF. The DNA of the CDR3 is TGTGCCAGCAGTTCCCCGGGGGGTCGGCAGCCCCAGCATTTT.

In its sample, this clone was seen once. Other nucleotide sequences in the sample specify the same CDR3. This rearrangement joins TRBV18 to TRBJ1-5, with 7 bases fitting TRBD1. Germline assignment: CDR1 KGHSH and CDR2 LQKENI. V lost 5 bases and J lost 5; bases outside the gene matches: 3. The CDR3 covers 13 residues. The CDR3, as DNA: TGTGCCAGCTCAGGACAGGTTGATCAGCCCCAGCATTTT. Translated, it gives CASSGQVDQPQHF.

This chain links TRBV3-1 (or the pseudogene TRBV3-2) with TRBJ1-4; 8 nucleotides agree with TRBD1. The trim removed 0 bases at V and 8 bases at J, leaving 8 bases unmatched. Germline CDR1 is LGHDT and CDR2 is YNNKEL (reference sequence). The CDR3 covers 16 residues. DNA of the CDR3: TGTGCCAGCAGCCAAGAACAGGGGGTAGTGGGAGAAAAACTGTTTTTT. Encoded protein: CASSQEQGVVGEKLFF.

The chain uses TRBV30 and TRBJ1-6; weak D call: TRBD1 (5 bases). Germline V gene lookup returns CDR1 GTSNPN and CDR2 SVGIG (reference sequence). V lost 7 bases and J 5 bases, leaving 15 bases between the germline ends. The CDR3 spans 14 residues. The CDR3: CALDTAGDNSPLHF. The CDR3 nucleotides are TGTGCCTTGGATACAGCGGGGGATAATTCACCCCTCCACTTT.

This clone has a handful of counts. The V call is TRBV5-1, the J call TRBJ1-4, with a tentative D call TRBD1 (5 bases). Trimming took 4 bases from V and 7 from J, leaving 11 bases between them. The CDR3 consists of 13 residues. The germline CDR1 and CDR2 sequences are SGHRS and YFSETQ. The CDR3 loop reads CASSLQGGEKLFF. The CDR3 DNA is TGCGCCAGCAGCCTTCAGGGAGGTGAAAAACTGTTTTTT.

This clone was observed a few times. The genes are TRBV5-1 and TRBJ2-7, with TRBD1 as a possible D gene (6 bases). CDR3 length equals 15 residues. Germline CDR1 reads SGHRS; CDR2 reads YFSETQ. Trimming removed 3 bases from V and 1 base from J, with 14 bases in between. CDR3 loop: CASSSKQGMSYEQYF. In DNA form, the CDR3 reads TGCGCCAGCAGCTCAAAACAGGGAATGTCCTACGAGCAGTACTTC.

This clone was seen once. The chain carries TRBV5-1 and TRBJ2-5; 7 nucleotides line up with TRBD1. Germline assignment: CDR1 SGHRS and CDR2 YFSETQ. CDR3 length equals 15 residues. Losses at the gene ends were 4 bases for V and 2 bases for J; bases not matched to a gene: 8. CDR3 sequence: CASSPDRVGQETQYF. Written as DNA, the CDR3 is TGCGCCAGCAGCCCAGACAGGGTTGGACAAGAGACCCAGTACTTC.